The 2 T cell receptor beta chains below were found in one sample sequenced in a study of shared clonotypes between healthy human individuals (dated by TCRdb to about 2020). Library preparation was by the immunoSEQ multiplex PCR assay. TCRdb obtained this table from immuneACCESS and retained in-frame rearrangements with V and J assigned. These tables miss some clones; where compared with another copy, unresolved V genes account for less than half of the shortfall, and the remainder is unexplained. The sample table holds approximately 510,000 clones, of which 79% were seen once. The top ten clones comprise 10% to 15% of the sample. The sequencing sample was made of PBMCs. All receptors come from a woman aged 40 to 50 in good health. Some clones in this sample may be carry-over from other donors' samples.

The rearrangement links TRBV7-3 to TRBJ1-2; D might be TRBD1 (6 bases). The CDR3 sequence is 15 residues long. Per germline, CDR1 SGHTA and CDR2 FQGTGA. V was pared by 5 bases and J by 6 bases, with 19 bases between. The DNA of the CDR3 is TGTGCCAGCAGCCTTGGACAGAGCTCTTTGGATGGCTACACCTTC. As protein: CASSLGQSSLDGYTF. Full variable domain (outside the CDR3, taken from reference TRBV7-3 and TRBJ1-2): GAGVSQTPSNKVTEKGKYVELRCDPISGHTALYWYRQSLGQGPEFLIYFQGTGAADDSGLPNDRFFAVRPEGSVSTLKIQRTERGDSAVYLCASSLGQSSLDGYTFGSGTRLTVV.

The chain joins TRBV6-1 to TRBJ1-1; no reliable D call. In germline, CDR1 is MNHNS, CDR2 SASEGT. Trimming removed 4 bases from V and 6 bases from J, with 9 bases in between. The CDR3 contains 12 residues. CDR3 bases: TGTGCCAGCAGTGCCCAGGTCTCTGAAGCTTTCTTT. Its protein product is CASSAQVSEAFF.